This T cell receptor beta chain was retrieved from a study of cytomegalovirus exposure and HLA in healthy donors. General study findings and limits: Most TCRs appeared rarely, but some public TCRs recurred in many donors.

Primers included in the PCR were 60 Vbeta and 13 Jbeta primers. Profiling relied on immunoSEQ multiplex PCR, and the TCRdb table lists in-frame clones only, not all of them. The sample lists roughly 170,000 clones, over 65% seen once, with about 1.5% in the top ten. To note about this clone: The antigen remains unidentified.

The germline V gene has CDR1 MDHEN and CDR2 SYDVKM. Trimming removed 4 bases from V and 2 bases from J; junction bases left unmatched: 5. The CDR3 sequence is 15 residues long. Sequenced: PBMCs. This clonotype was obtained from a woman younger than 45 in good health and CMV-seropositive. The chain links TRBV28 to TRBJ1-2; 9 nucleotides line up with TRBD1. The CDR3 DNA follows: TGTGCCAGCAGTTCAACGGGACAGGGAAACTATGGCTACACCTTC. Encoded protein: CASSSTGQGNYGYTF.